This T cell receptor beta chain was sequenced in a study of blood T cell repertoires in COVID-19. Turning to the study itself: PBMCs, B-cell-depleted T cells, or T cells provided the cDNA or gDNA that made up the material.

Trimming cost V 6 bases and J 5 bases, with 15 bases left between them. Germline V lookup: CDR1 KGHDR, CDR2 SFDVKD. The CDR3 has 14 residues. Methods used by the authors: Researchers report that nucleated cell counts were estimated from reference gene primer amplification. The table came from immunoSEQ multiplex PCR; TCRdb's copy has only in-frame clones and leaves some out. V and J calls and clone size are given by that table; D and trimming were obtained from the DNA. The profile shows just over 300,000 clones, around 89% of them singletons. Participants reported their clinical history, and cohort assignment relied on those reports.

The sequence derives from a young woman with acute COVID-19. Specimen: PBMCs or T cells enriched from blood (not recorded which). The chain uses TRBV24-1 and TRBJ2-5, with D maybe TRBD2 (6 bases). The CDR3 DNA reads as TGTGCCACCAGTCAGGAGGGCGGCGGGGAGACCCAGTACTTC. Translated, it gives CATSQEGGGETQYF.